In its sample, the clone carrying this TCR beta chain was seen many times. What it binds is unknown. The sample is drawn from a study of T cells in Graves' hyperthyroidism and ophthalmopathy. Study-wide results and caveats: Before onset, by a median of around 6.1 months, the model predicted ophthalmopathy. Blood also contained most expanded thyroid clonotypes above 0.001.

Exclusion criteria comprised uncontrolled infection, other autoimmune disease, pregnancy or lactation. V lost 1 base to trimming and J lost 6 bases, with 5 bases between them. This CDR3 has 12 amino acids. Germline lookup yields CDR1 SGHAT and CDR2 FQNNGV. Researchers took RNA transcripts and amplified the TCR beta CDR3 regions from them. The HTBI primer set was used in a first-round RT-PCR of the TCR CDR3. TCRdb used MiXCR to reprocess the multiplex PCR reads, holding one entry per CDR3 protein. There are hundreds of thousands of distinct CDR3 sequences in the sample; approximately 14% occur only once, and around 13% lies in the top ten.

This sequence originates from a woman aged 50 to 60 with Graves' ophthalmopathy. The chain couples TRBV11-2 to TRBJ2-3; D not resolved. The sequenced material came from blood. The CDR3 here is CASSLVHDTQYF. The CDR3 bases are TGTGCCAGCAGCTTAGTTCACGATACGCAGTATTTT.